This TCR beta chain is drawn from a study of blood T cell repertoires in COVID-19. This clone showed up just once. Assay used: immunoSEQ multiplex PCR; TCRdb lists only in-frame clones, some missing. Altogether around 390,000 clones are present, around nine tenths being singletons, with the ten largest covering 10%. The CDR3 has 14 amino acids. Germline V gene lookup returns CDR1 SGHVS and CDR2 FQNEAQ. V lost 7 bases and J lost 5; bases outside the gene matches: 10. The sequenced sample was PBMCs or T cells enriched from blood (not recorded which). The V call is TRBV7-8, the J call TRBJ1-2, with 7 nucleotides matching TRBD1. The source of this sequence is a woman aged 45-60 years who had recovered from COVID-19. The CDR3 DNA reads TGTGCCAGCAACGACCAGGACAGGCCTTATGGCTACACCTTC. Residues: CASNDQDRPYGYTF.